Sequencing of this T cell receptor beta chain was carried out in a study of cytomegalovirus exposure and HLA in healthy donors. Regarding the study as a whole: The analysis excluded some indistinguishable V segments, including TRBV6-2 and TRBV6-3.

The V gene's germline CDR1 is MGHRA and CDR2 YSYEKL. The CDR3 is 15 amino acids. The V and J ends lost 2 bases and 0 bases respectively, with 9 bases between them. This clone was seen only a few times. Its antigen is not identified. Other DNA sequences in the sample encode the same CDR3. In the PCR, 60 Vbeta and 13 Jbeta primers were used. Method: immunoSEQ multiplex PCR; TCRdb's copy keeps in-frame clones and lacks some. Of around 58,000 clones detected, 70% to 75% appear once; the ten largest clones hold around a third. This sequence originates from a man between 40 and 49 years old in good health and CMV-seropositive. Sequencing was done on a sample of PBMCs. The chain carries TRBV4-1 and TRBJ2-3; D is perhaps TRBD1 (6 bases). The CDR3 DNA follows: TGCGCCAGCAGCCAAAGAGGGGGAAGCACAGATACGCAGTATTTT. The encoded protein is CASSQRGGSTDTQYF.